This TCR beta chain was identified during a study of T cell responses to AZD1222 COVID-19 vaccine. In this sample, this clone turned up many times. Its antigen is not known. Trimming took off 2 bases at V and 5 bases at J, with 13 bases between the two ends. The CDR3 runs 15 residues. The germline V gene encodes CDR1 SGHDT and CDR2 YYEEEE. Profiling relied on immunoSEQ multiplex PCR, and the TCRdb table lists in-frame clones only, not all of them. The sample shows approximately 200,000 clones, around 93% of them seen only once. Study outcomes and limitations: No repertoire was sampled before or during the peak T cell response, only after it. Among the donors, most were white British and more were female, and clonal diversity was possibly underestimated. Spike was spanned by vaccine-associated CD4 TCRs, which were dominant at 160-218 and 743-854.

The material was peripheral blood, obtained 28 days after the second AZD1222 dose. The rearrangement uses TRBV5-6 and TRBJ2-2, with D tentatively TRBD1 or TRBD2 (5 bases each). This clonotype was obtained from an adult who received the AZD1222 COVID-19 vaccine. This CDR3 is CASSFGTGSTGELFF. CDR3 nucleotides: TGTGCCAGCAGCTTCGGGACGGGGAGTACCGGGGAGCTGTTTTTT.